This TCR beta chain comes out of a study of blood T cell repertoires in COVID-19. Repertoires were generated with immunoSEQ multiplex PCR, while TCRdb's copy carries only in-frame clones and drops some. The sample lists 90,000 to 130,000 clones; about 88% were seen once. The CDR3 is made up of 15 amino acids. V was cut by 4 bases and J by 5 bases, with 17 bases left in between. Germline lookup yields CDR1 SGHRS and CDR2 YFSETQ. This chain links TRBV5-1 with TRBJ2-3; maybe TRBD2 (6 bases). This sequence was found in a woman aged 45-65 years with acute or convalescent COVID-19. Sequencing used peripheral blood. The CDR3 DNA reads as TGCGCCAGCAGCCCCCGGGGGAGTGATGTAGATACGCAGTATTTT. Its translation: CASSPRGSDVDTQYF.